This T cell receptor (beta chain) was profiled in a study of CXCR3-negative and CXCR3-positive naive CD8 T cells. Findings of the study overall: TRB CDR3s were more hydrophobic in CXCR3-positive than in CXCR3-negative naive cells. Relative to memory CD8+ cells, whose diversity was much lower, both naive subsets had comparably high diversity.

UMI-labeled 5' RACE TRB cDNA libraries were prepared from the cells. From the 5' RACE reads, TCRdb lists one entry per CDR3 protein and no DNA. Here the sample table reports roughly 40,000 distinct CDR3 sequences. A word on this clonotype: Antigen specificity is unknown.

In germline, CDR1 is SGHTS, CDR2 YDEGEE. The length of the CDR3 is 14 residues. V usage is TRBV5-8 and J usage is TRBJ2-1. The origin of this receptor is a human donor in good health. Some clones in this sample may be carry-over from other donors' samples. Material: naive CXCR3- CD8+ T cells from blood. Subset described: CD45RO-CCR7+CD27+CD95- naive CD8+ T cells lacking CXCR3 (TNR3-). CDR3 residues: CASSLAGSYNEQFF. The variable domain in full, completed from reference TRBV5-8 and TRBJ2-1, reads EAGVTQSPTHLIKTRGQQATLRCSPISGHTSVYWYQQALGLGLQFLLWYDEGEERNRGNFPPRFSGRQFPNYSSELNVNALELEDSALYLCASSLAGSYNEQFFGPGTRLTVL.